Listed below are T cell receptor beta chains from one sample, sequenced in a study of beta chain features in type 1 diabetes. Clones were read by immunoSEQ multiplex PCR, and TCRdb kept only the in-frame ones, dropping some. This sample yields hundreds of thousands of clones, of which about 15% are seen a single time; around 0.015% belongs to the top ten. Sample: naive CD4+ T cells from blood. All receptors derive from a man younger than 35 with type 1 diabetes. Each CDR3 is given without its conserved first and last residue. Fields, in order: V gene, J gene, CDR3 protein.

TRBV30	TRBJ2-5	AWSVRVGRKETQY
TRBV30	TRBJ2-5	AWNRAIQETQY
TRBV4-1	TRBJ1-2	ASSNPRTGEGYT
TRBV4-2	TRBJ2-7	ASSQEPGSSYEQY
TRBV28	TRBJ2-7	AIEDRRTSIYEQY
TRBV5-1	TRBJ2-7	ASSLIGGPYEQY
TRBV4-2	TRBJ2-3	ASSQSALTDTQY
TRBV4-3	TRBJ1-2	ASSQVVDGYGYT
TRBV10-3	TRBJ1-1	AISGNRTVGSLNTEAF
TRBV15	TRBJ2-5	ATSRELTGVGKTQY
TRBV27	TRBJ2-5	ASSSGLAGLETQY
TRBV28	TRBJ2-7	ASGLRGYEQY
TRBV28	TRBJ2-1	ASSPPAGRNEQF
TRBV28	TRBJ1-1	ASSPWQGDRDTEAF
TRBV4-3	TRBJ2-6	ASSQPGGSSGANVLT
TRBV5-6	TRBJ2-1	ASSSFILAGVVSDEQF
TRBV7-2	TRBJ2-1	ASGFPGGRNEQF
TRBV5-4	TRBJ1-6	ASSLGPRGGLNSPLH
TRBV28	TRBJ1-2	ASTPAGDGYT
TRBV28	TRBJ2-4	ASKTYEAKNIQY
TRBV5-1	TRBJ2-7	ASSLGGEINYEQY
TRBV2	TRBJ2-1	ASNVPLAGGDNEQF
TRBV28	TRBJ2-7	ASRGRRYEQY
TRBV4-1	TRBJ2-3	ASSQGGTSLPRGTDTQY
TRBV9	TRBJ2-5	ASSVSLQETQY
TRBV28	TRBJ1-2	ASSGHPNYGYT
TRBV30	TRBJ2-1	AWRQGANNEQF
TRBV5-1	TRBJ2-2	ASSLGSGTGELF
TRBV28	TRBJ2-3	ASKGTSGTDTQY
TRBV5-4	TRBJ1-5	ASSSQGAGNQPQH
TRBV11-2	TRBJ1-2	ASSPTGLDGYT
TRBV11-2	TRBJ2-7	ASSRQSAHY
TRBV7-9	TRBJ1-6	ASSSRDRRASPLH
TRBV28	TRBJ1-2	ASSFGKKHYGYT
TRBV6-8	TRBJ2-7	ASSYIRSAHEQY